This TCR beta chain was identified during a study of blood T cell repertoires in COVID-19. About the research overall: Researchers got acute and convalescent COVID-19 samples from the United States, Italy and Spain.

Measured with immunoSEQ multiplex PCR; TCRdb has only the in-frame clones, and not every one. The data contain 150,000 to 200,000 clones, around 87% of them singletons. The Seattle patients joined while their infection was active and were tracked longitudinally afterward. CDR3 size: 16 residues. Germline V gene sequence: CDR1 SGHNT, CDR2 YENEEA. V lost 3 bases, J lost 5 bases, and 20 bases lay in between. This chain joins TRBV11-3 and TRBJ2-7, with D possibly matching TRBD1 (5 bases). The sequenced sample was peripheral blood. The receptor's source is a woman aged 70-85 years with COVID-19, enrolled during active disease. The CDR3 coding sequence is TGTGCCAGCAGCTTTGGTAGGGGCAGTCCTCTCGACGAGCAGTACTTC. Encoded protein: CASSFGRGSPLDEQYF.